A single sample gave rise to the 14 T cell receptor beta chains below, sequenced in a study of graft-versus-host responses after intestinal transplantation. TCRdb keeps only in-frame clones here, not all; method: immunoSEQ multiplex PCR. The data show approximately 100,000 clones, with over 85% seen just once and 1.2% held by the top ten. Which antigens these TCRs recognize remains unknown. The material sequenced was unstimulated CD8+ T cells sorted from spleen or lymph node cells, taken before intestinal transplant. These receptor sequences come from a human donor who received an intestinal transplant.

The chain joins TRBV7-8 to TRBJ1-4, with 9 bases identical to TRBD1. Germline CDR1 SGHVS, CDR2 FQNEAQ. The trim removed 3 bases at V and 7 bases at J, leaving 3 bases unmatched. The CDR3 length is 14 residues. In nucleotides, the CDR3 is TGTGCCAGCAGCTTCGGGACAGGGCGTGAAAAACTGTTTTTT. Translated: CASSFGTGREKLFF. Together with reference TRBV7-8 and TRBJ1-4, the CDR3 gives the full variable domain: GAGVSQSPRYKVAKRGQDVALRCDPISGHVSLFWYQQALGQGPEFLTYFQNEAQLDKSGLPSDRFFAERPEGSVSTLKIQRTQQEDSAVYLCASSFGTGREKLFFGSGTQLSVL.

The CDR3 nucleotides are TGTGCCAGCAGCTTGAAAGGGGCCGAGACCCAGTACTTC. This sequence encodes CASSLKGAETQYF. The rearrangement links TRBV5-4 to TRBJ2-5; D is perhaps TRBD1 (5 bases). V lost 1 base, J lost 5 bases, and 9 bases lay in between. The CDR3 totals 13 residues. The germline V gene has CDR1 SGHNT and CDR2 YYREEE (reference sequence).

The chain joins TRBV4-1 to TRBJ2-1, with 8 bases fitting TRBD1. Germline CDR1 MGHRA, CDR2 YSYEKL. The CDR3 contains 18 residues. Trimming at V came to 2 bases and at J to 5 bases, leaving 14 bases not matched to a gene. The CDR3 DNA sequence: TGCGCCAGCAGCCAACGATCCCTGACAGGGGTCGTGAACAATGAGCAGTTCTTC. Residues: CASSQRSLTGVVNNEQFF.

This chain links TRBV5-1 with TRBJ2-7, with a tentative D call TRBD2 (5 bases). Trimming removed 5 bases at V and 0 bases at J, with 12 bases between. Per germline, CDR1 SGHRS and CDR2 YFSETQ. The CDR3 extends over 14 amino acids. The DNA for the CDR3 is TGCGCCAGCAGGGCGGGCCCTGGCTCCTACGAGCAGTACTTC. It specifies CASRAGPGSYEQYF.

The V gene is TRBV2, the J gene TRBJ2-1; D might be TRBD1 or TRBD2, each matching 6 bases. The germline V gene has CDR1 SNHLY and CDR2 FYNNEI. The CDR3 runs 16 residues. The germline V and J ends were trimmed by 5 bases and 0 bases, with 14 bases remaining between them. Here the CDR3 DNA reads TGTGCCAGCAGTCCCCGGGGGCTTAGCTCCTACAATGAGCAGTTCTTC. This gives the protein CASSPRGLSSYNEQFF.

The chain joins TRBV6-5 to TRBJ2-7; tentatively, D is TRBD2 (5 bases). Per germline, CDR1 MNHEY and CDR2 SVGAGI. The CDR3 totals 12 residues. The V and J ends lost 5 bases and 6 bases respectively, with 11 bases between them. CDR3 nucleotides: TGTGCCAGCAGTGACGGACTGGGCGAGCAGTACTTC. Its protein is CASSDGLGEQYF.

This chain joins TRBV28 and TRBJ2-7; D unclear. Germline CDR1 is MDHEN and CDR2 is SYDVKM. The CDR3 totals 11 residues. With 3 bases removed from V and 2 bases from J, the gap between germline ends came to 2 bases. In nucleotides, the CDR3 is TGTGCCAGCAGTTTCACCTACGAGCAGTACTTC. Protein: CASSFTYEQYF.

This sequence joins TRBV10-2 and TRBJ2-5; D possibly corresponds to TRBD1 (6 bases). This CDR3 is 16 amino acids long. The V gene lost 3 bases and the J gene lost 7 bases, with 21 bases spanning the gap. Germline V gene sequence: CDR1 WSHSY, CDR2 SAAADI. The CDR3 spells CASSEGLGGIVGTQYF. The CDR3 bases are TGCGCCAGCAGTGAAGGTCTAGGGGGAATCGTGGGGACCCAGTACTTC.

This clone was detected a few times. The chain combines TRBV10-3 with TRBJ2-1; 9 nucleotides line up with TRBD2. V was pared by 3 bases and J by 9 bases, with 3 bases of the junction left unmatched. Germline CDR1 is ENHRY and CDR2 is SYGVKD. The CDR3 loop spans 13 amino acids. CDR3 sequence: CAISEAGGGEQFF. In DNA form, the CDR3 reads TGTGCCATCAGTGAAGCGGGGGGTGGTGAGCAGTTCTTC.

The chain employs TRBV27 and TRBJ1-4; D is uncertain. Germline V gives CDR1 MNHEY, CDR2 SMNVEV (reference sequence). Trimming stripped 5 bases from V and 0 bases from J, with 1 base between. The CDR3 sequence is 12 residues long. CDR3 coding DNA: TGTGCCAGCAGTGCAACTAATGAAAAACTGTTTTTT. Residues: CASSATNEKLFF.

This clone was seen a single time. CDR3 coding DNA: TGCGCCAGCAGACCGCCCGGACAGGTCCTCTATGGCTACACCTTC. It yields the protein CASRPPGQVLYGYTF. The chain has TRBV5-1 and TRBJ1-2, with TRBD1 matching over 7 bases. This CDR3 spans 15 amino acids. CDR1 is SGHRS and CDR2 is YFSETQ in the germline V gene. Trimming cost V 5 bases and J 4 bases; bases outside gene matches: 11.

This clone was picked up a small number of times. The rearrangement uses TRBV9 and TRBJ1-1; TRBD1 is a possible D gene (6 bases). The CDR3 extends over 15 amino acids. Trimming left V 6 bases short and J 2 bases short, with 17 bases between. Germline CDR1 and CDR2: SGDLS and YYNGEE. CDR3 residues: CASNPRGGPNTEAFF. The CDR3 bases are TGTGCCAGCAACCCTCGGGGGGGCCCAAACACTGAAGCTTTCTTT.

V usage is TRBV5-1 and J usage is TRBJ2-7, with 9 bases identical to TRBD2. From germline, CDR1 is SGHRS and CDR2 YFSETQ. The trim removed 4 bases at V and 5 bases at J, leaving 10 bases unmatched. The CDR3 consists of 15 residues. CDR3 in DNA: TGCGCCAGCAGCCGCGGGGGGGTATCTGGGCACGAGCAGTACTTC. It is translated as CASSRGGVSGHEQYF.

V usage is TRBV29-1 and J usage is TRBJ2-5; D is ambiguous. Germline V lookup: CDR1 SQVTM, CDR2 ANQGSEA. This CDR3 comprises 12 residues. Trimming removed 7 bases at V and 2 bases at J, with 11 bases between. This chain's CDR3 is CSGQQLQETQYF. Here the CDR3 DNA reads TGCAGCGGCCAACAGCTTCAAGAGACCCAGTACTTC.